The 17 T cell receptor beta chains below come from one sample, sequenced in a study of post-analysis software for immune sequencing data. Study findings and constraints: Higher frequency in patients than in controls was seen for roughly 5 TRBV segments, with TRBV5-6, TRBV5-1 and TRBV20-1 among them.

The TCR beta cDNA libraries carried unique molecular identifiers. Each CDR3 protein is one row after TCRdb ran MiXCR on the PCR reads. The sample shows fewer than 700,000 distinct CDR3 sequences, around 44% of them seen only once. These receptors have no identified antigens. Sequenced material: blood. These receptors originate from a girl under 18 with multiple sclerosis.

The chain recombines TRBV29-1 with TRBJ1-5; D call uncertain. Per the germline V gene, CDR1 is SQVTM and CDR2 is ANQGSEA. This CDR3 is built from 12 residues. Trimming shortened V by 4 bases and J by 3 bases, and 7 bases separated the two germline ends. CDR3 residues: CSVGEVNQPQHF. CDR3 DNA: TGCAGCGTTGGGGAGGTCAATCAGCCCCAGCATTTT.

The V and J genes are TRBV5-1 and TRBJ1-1; 11 nucleotides line up with TRBD1. This CDR3 has 16 residues. From germline, CDR1 is SGHRS and CDR2 YFSETQ. V shed 4 bases and J 0 bases; nucleotides not matched to a gene: 5. CDR3 DNA sequence: TGCGCCAGCAGCCCCGGACAGGGGGCTTTGAACACTGAAGCTTTCTTT. This sequence encodes CASSPGQGALNTEAFF.

This clonotype has a handful of counts. V gene TRBV20-1 combines with J gene TRBJ2-6, with TRBD2 matching 8 bases. CDR3 length: 16 residues. V dropped 6 bases and J dropped 0; count of bases not matched to a gene: 7. Germline CDR1 DFQATT, CDR2 SNEGSKA (reference sequence). The CDR3 spells CSASAGVYSGANVLTF. The CDR3 DNA follows: TGCAGTGCCTCAGCGGGGGTCTACTCTGGGGCCAACGTCCTGACTTTC.

Comments on this clonotype: A much larger clone differs by one base, so this may be a read error. This chain uses TRBV4-2 with TRBJ2-3; TRBD2 aligns across 7 bases. This CDR3 has 13 residues. Per the germline V gene, CDR1 is LGHNA and CDR2 is YNFKEQ. The V and J ends lost 4 bases and 13 bases, in that order; junction bases with no gene match: 11. In DNA, the CDR3 is TGTGCCAGCAGCCGAGATGGTCTAGCGGCTAAGTATTTT. This encodes CASSRDGLAAKYF.

The V and J genes are TRBV5-1 and TRBJ2-1; TRBD1 agrees at 8 bases. With 5 bases clipped from V and 8 bases from J, the junction kept 6 bases outside the gene matches. This CDR3 spans 13 amino acids. The germline CDR1 and CDR2 sequences are SGHRS and YFSETQ. CDR3 region: CASRANRGDEQFF. The CDR3 DNA follows: TGCGCCAGCAGGGCCAACAGGGGGGATGAGCAGTTCTTC.

The V call is TRBV5-1, the J call TRBJ2-5; D is perhaps TRBD2 (5 bases). The DNA end favors TRBJ2-7, so the J call may be wrong. Germline V gene sequence: CDR1 SGHRS, CDR2 YFSETQ. The CDR3 is made up of 13 amino acids. This CDR3 reads CASSWGVANEQYF. DNA of the CDR3: TGCGCCAGCAGCTGGGGAGTCGCTAACGAGCAGTACTTC.

This chain links TRBV29-1 with TRBJ1-1; a possible D gene is TRBD1 (5 bases). The CDR3 spans 11 residues. The germline V gene has CDR1 SQVTM and CDR2 ANQGSEA. V gave up 7 bases and J gave up 6 bases, with 12 bases separating them. The CDR3 spells CSAQGGAEAFF. The CDR3 nucleotides read TGCAGCGCCCAGGGAGGGGCTGAAGCTTTCTTT.

In its sample, this clonotype was seen a few times. The chain couples TRBV4-1 to TRBJ1-2, with no clear D. Germline CDR1 reads MGHRA; CDR2 reads YSYEKL. Trimming removed 2 bases at V and 6 bases at J, with 4 bases between. CDR3 length: 11 residues. The CDR3 bases are TGCGCCAGCAGCCAACGGAATGGCTACACCTTC. It translates to CASSQRNGYTF.

This clonotype was found a few times. The chain combines TRBV4-1 with TRBJ1-1; no clear D gene. Trimming removed 2 bases at V and 1 base at J, with 11 bases between. CDR3 length: 15 residues. Per germline, CDR1 MGHRA and CDR2 YSYEKL. CDR3 nucleotides: TGCGCCAGCAGCCAATCGGGTTCGTGGAACACTGAAGCTTTCTTT. This gives the protein CASSQSGSWNTEAFF.

Details on this clonotype: Given the absence of the conserved phenylalanine or tryptophan at the CDR3 end, a read error is likely. The DNA is left out, because the CDR3 cannot be placed on it with certainty; the CDR3 is given as TCRdb lists it. The chain couples TRBV5-1 to TRBJ2-3; TRBD2, the table's D call, was not compared with the DNA. Ends included, the CDR3 has 15 residues. Looked up from germline, CDR1 is SGHRS and CDR2 is YFSETQ. CDR3 amino acids: CASSSQGRLEDATYV.

This chain links TRBV7-2 with TRBJ2-1; 11 nucleotides match TRBD2. The CDR3 is 15 residues long. Germline V CDR1 and CDR2: SGHTA, FQGNSA. V lost 8 bases to trimming and J lost 5 bases; unmatched junction nucleotides: 8. CDR3 loop: CASGVLAGVNNEQFF. The DNA for the CDR3 is TGTGCCAGCGGCGTACTAGCGGGGGTGAACAATGAGCAGTTCTTC.

This clonotype appeared once. V is TRBV10-3 and J is TRBJ1-1, with D hard to call. Trimming removed 0 bases at V and 2 bases at J, with 10 bases between. Germline assignment: CDR1 ENHRY and CDR2 SYGVKD. The CDR3 length is 15 residues. CDR3 sequence reads: CAISESIQTNTEAFF. For the CDR3, the DNA is TGTGCCATCAGTGAGTCGATACAGACTAACACTGAAGCTTTCTTT.

The chain couples TRBV11-1 to TRBJ2-1; TRBD1 matches 9 bases. CDR3 length: 13 residues. V was clipped by 1 base and J by 13 bases; unmatched bases: 5. From germline, CDR1 is SGHAT and CDR2 FQDESV (reference sequence). The CDR3 DNA is TGTGCCAGCAGCTTAGGGACAGGGGAGACCCAGTTCTTC. It specifies CASSLGTGETQFF.

This chain links TRBV11-2 with TRBJ1-2; D perhaps matches TRBD1 (5 bases). In germline, CDR1 is SGHAT, CDR2 FQNNGV. The CDR3 is 16 residues long. Trimming removed 4 bases at V and 8 bases at J, with 23 bases between. The CDR3 reads CASSSMPGPNVGGYTF. The CDR3 coding sequence is TGTGCCAGCAGCTCAATGCCGGGGCCTAATGTGGGAGGCTACACCTTC.

The gene calls are TRBV12-3 or TRBV12-4 and TRBJ2-1; 8 bases agree with TRBD1. Germline trimming cut 3 bases from V and 7 bases from J; bases unmatched to any gene: 8. The CDR3 loop spans 15 amino acids. CDR3 residues: CASSLRQGAHNEQFF. The CDR3 DNA follows: TGTGCCAGCAGTTTGAGGCAGGGGGCGCATAATGAGCAGTTCTTC.

The gene calls are TRBV4-1 and TRBJ1-1; D remains unclear. This CDR3 region has 12 residues. The germline gives CDR1 MGHRA, CDR2 YSYEKL. Between the trimmed V and J ends, which lost 4 bases and 5 bases, there was a span of 8 bases. DNA for the CDR3: TGCGCCAGCAGCCGCCTAGGAACTGAAGCTTTCTTT. As protein: CASSRLGTEAFF.

This chain links TRBV10-3 with TRBJ2-1; D is uncertain. CDR1 and CDR2 (germline): ENHRY, SYGVKD. The CDR3 totals 13 residues. V lost 6 bases and J lost 2, with 8 bases in between. In DNA form, the CDR3 reads TGTGCCATCAGGGGCGTGACCTACAATGAGCAGTTCTTC. This gives the protein CAIRGVTYNEQFF.